These 11 T cell receptor beta chains were sequenced from one sample in a study of CD8 T cells in ankylosing spondylitis. Broader study findings: Ankylosing spondylitis blood seemed to carry a telltale TCR beta motif made of several highly homologous variants.

Antigens for these TCRs are unknown. TCRdb processed the 5' RACE reads anew with MiXCR; each CDR3 protein has one entry. The sample lists more than 300,000 distinct CDR3 sequences; around 8% were seen once. The specimen sequenced was blood, either unsorted or a sorted T cell fraction (not recorded which). The receptors were gathered from a male donor with ankylosing spondylitis.

The sample holds many counts of this clonotype. This chain uses TRBV20-1 with TRBJ2-1; no firm D call. The germline V gene encodes CDR1 DFQATT and CDR2 SNEGSKA (reference sequence). This CDR3 comprises 14 residues. V gave up 3 bases and J gave up 4 bases, with 13 bases separating them. CDR3 in DNA: TGCAGTGCTAGGGACCCTCAGCTTTACAATGAGCAGTTCTTC. Its translation is CSARDPQLYNEQFF.

The rearrangement uses TRBV7-9 and TRBJ2-1, with 12 bases matching TRBD2. The CDR3 is made up of 16 amino acids. CDR1 is SEHNR, CDR2 FQNEAQ, per germline (reference sequence). The V and J ends lost 6 bases and 9 bases, in that order; junction bases with no gene match: 12. The CDR3 sequence: CASSHTTSGSPPEQFF. The CDR3 DNA reads as TGTGCCAGCAGTCATACGACTAGCGGGAGTCCCCCTGAGCAGTTCTTC.

This clonotype was seen many times. The chain recombines TRBV7-3 with TRBJ2-5, with a possible D match to TRBD1 (6 bases). The germline CDR1 and CDR2 sequences are SGHTA and FQGTGA. V lost 4 bases and J 2 bases, leaving 20 bases between the germline ends. The CDR3 covers 17 residues. The CDR3 sequence is CASSCGQPLLSQETQYF. Here the CDR3 DNA reads TGTGCCAGCAGCTGCGGACAGCCCTTATTATCTCAAGAGACCCAGTACTTC.

This clonotype was picked up many times. The chain links TRBV4-3 to TRBJ1-4, with D tentatively TRBD1 (6 bases). Germline V gene data show CDR1 as LGHNA and CDR2 as YSLEER. This CDR3 is 18 amino acids long. Trimming took off 0 bases at V and 0 bases at J, with 14 bases between the two ends. The CDR3 sequence: CASSQDLLRQATNEKLFF. For the CDR3, the DNA is TGCGCCAGCAGCCAAGATTTGCTACGACAGGCAACTAATGAAAAACTGTTTTTT.

This clonotype appeared many times. The chain couples TRBV5-5 to TRBJ2-2; D ambiguous. The CDR3 length is 15 residues. Per the germline V gene, CDR1 is SGHKS and CDR2 is YYEKEE (reference sequence). V was clipped by 1 base and J by 2 bases, with 9 bases between them. The CDR3 region is CASSLRQANTGELFF. CDR3 coding DNA: TGTGCCAGCAGCTTGCGTCAGGCTAACACCGGGGAGCTGTTTTTT.

The chain uses TRBV7-9 and TRBJ2-7; the D is unclear. CDR3 size: 15 residues. Germline V CDR1 and CDR2: SEHNR, FQNEAQ (reference sequence). V lost 0 bases to trimming and J lost 6 bases, with 15 bases between them. CDR3 nucleotide sequence: TGTGCCAGCAGCTTAGCCCTGACCCAAACGGGCGAGCAGTACTTC. Its protein product is CASSLALTQTGEQYF.

This clonotype was observed at least ten times. The rearrangement links TRBV7-2 to TRBJ1-6; D unclear. There are 14 residues in the CDR3. V was clipped by 1 base and J by 4 bases, with 5 bases between them. Germline-derived CDR1 and CDR2 are SGHTA and FQGNSA. The CDR3 loop reads CASSLGRYNSPLHF. Written as DNA, the CDR3 is TGTGCCAGCAGCTTAGGCCGGTATAATTCACCCCTCCACTTT.

This clonotype was found many times. V and J are TRBV29-1 and TRBJ2-1; D is possibly TRBD1 or TRBD2 (6 bases each). Per the germline V gene, CDR1 is SQVTM and CDR2 is ANQGSEA. The CDR3 is 14 residues long. Trimming removed 2 bases from V and 2 bases from J, with 10 bases in between. DNA for the CDR3: TGCAGCGTTGAACACGGGGGCGCCTACAATGAGCAGTTCTTC. Translated, it gives CSVEHGGAYNEQFF.

This clonotype was counted between two and nine times. J is TRBJ2-3 and V is TRBV6-5, with D uncertain. Deletions cut 0 bases from V and 8 bases from J, with 12 bases between. This CDR3 region has 14 residues. From germline, CDR1 is MNHEY and CDR2 SVGAGI. CDR3 coding DNA: TGTGCCAGCAGTTACTCGAATGGTATTGGTACGCAGTATTTT. Residues: CASSYSNGIGTQYF.

This clonotype came up a few times. This chain links TRBV18 with TRBJ1-1; a possible D gene is TRBD1 (5 bases). Germline V gene sequence: CDR1 KGHSH, CDR2 LQKENI. This CDR3 has 11 residues. V lost 6 bases and J lost 7, with 9 bases in between. The CDR3 here is CASSHGGEAFF. The CDR3 DNA is TGTGCCAGCTCTCACGGGGGTGAAGCTTTCTTT.

The chain has TRBV4-2 and TRBJ2-7; D not resolved. V was shortened by 0 bases and J by 4 bases, with 16 bases between the two germline ends. From germline, CDR1 is LGHNA and CDR2 YNFKEQ. The CDR3 is made up of 16 amino acids. CDR3 protein: CASSQEVPDLAYEQYF. CDR3 nucleotides: TGTGCCAGCAGCCAAGAGGTACCAGACTTGGCGTACGAGCAGTACTTC.